The 25 T cell receptor beta chains below come from one sample, sequenced in a study of cytomegalovirus exposure and HLA in healthy donors. PCR used 60 Vbeta primers and 13 Jbeta primers. Assay: immunoSEQ multiplex PCR; the TCRdb copy retains only in-frame clones and omits some. Among 130,000 to 150,000 clones listed, roughly 80% were seen once. The sample consisted of PBMCs. These receptors originate from a woman aged 30 to 39 in good health and CMV-seronegative.

Note on this clone: Different DNA sequences within this sample yield the same CDR3. This rearrangement joins TRBV10-3 to TRBJ1-2; TRBD1 aligns across 8 bases. In germline, CDR1 is ENHRY, CDR2 SYGVKD. The CDR3 extends over 14 amino acids. Germline trimming cut 6 bases from V and 2 bases from J; bases unmatched to any gene: 5. CDR3 coding DNA: TGTGCCATCAGCCCCGGACAGGGAAACTATGGCTACACCTTC. It codes for CAISPGQGNYGYTF.

A single count supports this clone. V usage is TRBV7-2 and J usage is TRBJ2-7; 8 bases are a match to TRBD2. CDR1 and CDR2 from the germline V gene are SGHTA and FQGNSA. Trimming cost V 1 base and J 0 bases; bases outside gene matches: 8. This CDR3 has 17 amino acids. The CDR3 bases are TGTGCCAGCAGCTTAGGCTGGCGGGGGGCTCACTCCTACGAGCAGTACTTC. Translated: CASSLGWRGAHSYEQYF.

This chain connects TRBV27 to TRBJ2-3; TRBD2 might be the D (5 bases). Germline V gene sequence: CDR1 MNHEY, CDR2 SMNVEV (reference sequence). V was trimmed by 5 bases and J by 2 bases, leaving 17 bases between them. The length of the CDR3 is 16 residues. The DNA of the CDR3 is TGTGCCAGCAGTCCGCACACCATAGCGTCCACAGATACGCAGTATTTT. Translation gives CASSPHTIASTDTQYF.

In this sample, this clone turned up once. The chain has TRBV19 and TRBJ1-1; D remains unclear. V shed 6 bases and J shed 3 bases, with 11 bases lying between them. Germline values: CDR1 LNHDA, CDR2 SQIVND (reference sequence). The CDR3 extends over 13 amino acids. CDR3 coding DNA: TGTGCCAGTAGCTCGCGGCGGGACACTGAAGCTTTCTTT. Encoded protein: CASSSRRDTEAFF.

The CDR3 sequence: CASSLQGGTNEQFF. Here the CDR3 DNA reads TGTGCCAGCTCACTGCAGGGGGGCACCAATGAGCAGTTCTTC. The V gene is TRBV18, the J gene TRBJ2-1; D is possibly TRBD1 (7 bases). Between the trimmed V and J ends, which lost 4 bases and 6 bases, there was a span of 13 bases. This CDR3 contains 14 residues. Germline V gives CDR1 KGHSH, CDR2 LQKENI.

This clone has just a few counts. The chain joins TRBV7-2 to TRBJ2-3, with D possibly TRBD2 on 7 matching bases. Germline V gives CDR1 SGHTA, CDR2 FQGNSA. This CDR3 is 14 amino acids long. V lost 3 bases and J 6 bases, leaving 13 bases between the germline ends. The CDR3 region is CASSFGGRRDTQYF. In DNA, the CDR3 is TGTGCCAGCAGCTTCGGGGGGCGCCGGGATACGCAGTATTTT. Full variable domain (rest looked up from reference TRBV7-2 and TRBJ2-3): GAGVSQSPSNKVTEKGKDVELRCDPISGHTALYWYRQSLGQGLEFLIYFQGNSAPDKSGLPSDRFSAERTGGSVSTLTIQRTQQEDSAVYLCASSFGGRRDTQYFGPGTRLTVL.

This rearrangement joins TRBV7-8 to TRBJ2-2, with 7 bases fitting TRBD2. This CDR3 has 15 residues. The V gene's germline CDR1 is SGHVS and CDR2 FQNEAQ. V was pared by 1 base and J by 6 bases, with 5 bases of the junction left unmatched. CDR3 bases: TGTGCCAGCAGCTTAGAGTATCGGGGGGCCGGGGAGCTGTTTTTT. Its protein product is CASSLEYRGAGELFF.

V is TRBV5-1 and J is TRBJ2-7, with D unclear. CDR3 length: 14 residues. CDR1 is SGHRS, CDR2 YFSETQ, per germline. V lost 3 bases and J 1 base, leaving 11 bases between the germline ends. The CDR3 region has the DNA TGCGCCAGCAGCTGGCCTACAGATTCCTACGAGCAGTACTTC. Its protein product is CASSWPTDSYEQYF.

The chain carries TRBV2 and TRBJ2-5; 9 nucleotides agree with TRBD1. TRBJ2-7 explains the end of the DNA better; the J call may be wrong. The CDR3 spans 12 residues. Looked up from germline, CDR1 is SNHLY and CDR2 is FYNNEI. DNA for the CDR3: TGTGCCGGCCGGGACAGGGTCTACGAGCAGTACTTC. Translation: CAGRDRVYEQYF.

The chain joins TRBV19 to TRBJ1-1; tentatively, D is TRBD1 (6 bases). This CDR3 has 17 amino acids. Trimming shortened V by 4 bases and J by 1 base, and 19 bases separated the two germline ends. Looked up from germline, CDR1 is LNHDA and CDR2 is SQIVND (reference sequence). The CDR3 spells CASSRGAGAVGNTEAFF. The CDR3, as DNA: TGTGCCAGTAGTAGAGGGGCGGGGGCAGTGGGGAACACTGAAGCTTTCTTT.

The chain has TRBV10-3 and TRBJ1-5; 7 bases fit TRBD1. V lost 6 bases and J lost 4; bases outside the gene matches: 3. The CDR3 sequence is 13 residues long. Germline CDR1 ENHRY, CDR2 SYGVKD. The CDR3 reads CAIRDRENQPQHF. The DNA for the CDR3 is TGTGCCATCAGAGACAGGGAGAATCAGCCCCAGCATTTT.

This rearrangement joins TRBV21-1 to TRBJ1-1. TRBV21-1 is annotated as a pseudogene. The CDR3 spans 14 residues. The CDR3 DNA sequence: TGTGCCAGCAGCTCACCAAAGGAAGGAGTAAGAGCTTTCTTT. It translates to CASSSPKEGVRAFF.

This chain links TRBV30 with TRBJ2-2, with 7 bases fitting TRBD2. V lost 2 bases to trimming and J lost 5 bases; unmatched junction nucleotides: 8. Germline assignment: CDR1 GTSNPN and CDR2 SVGIG (reference sequence). CDR3 length: 15 residues. CDR3 coding DNA: TGTGCCTGGAGTTTGGGGCAGGGAGGGACCGGGGAGCTGTTTTTT. It specifies CAWSLGQGGTGELFF.

The chain carries TRBV4-2 and TRBJ2-3; TRBD2 matches at 8 bases. The germline CDR1 and CDR2 sequences are LGHNA and YNFKEQ. With 1 base clipped from V and 5 bases from J, the junction kept 11 bases outside the gene matches. This CDR3 has 17 residues. CDR3 in DNA: TGTGCCAGCAGCCAAGGTCTCCGGGGGGGGCAAATAGATACGCAGTATTTT. It specifies CASSQGLRGGQIDTQYF.

This clone was detected only once. Other DNA sequences in the sample encode the same CDR3. The chain recombines TRBV27 with TRBJ2-2; D uncertain. V was trimmed by 0 bases and J by 4 bases, leaving 3 bases between them. This CDR3 contains 13 residues. Germline V gives CDR1 MNHEY, CDR2 SMNVEV (reference sequence). This CDR3 reads CASSLSLTGELFF. DNA of the CDR3: TGTGCCAGCAGTTTATCACTCACCGGGGAGCTGTTTTTT.

The chain employs TRBV6-4 and TRBJ1-5; 7 bases map to TRBD1. V lost 2 bases and J lost 4; bases outside the gene matches: 2. Per the germline V gene, CDR1 is MRHNA and CDR2 is SNTAGT. This CDR3 has 14 amino acids. In DNA, the CDR3 is TGTGCCAGCAGTGACGGGACAGCGAATCAGCCCCAGCATTTT. Translating it yields CASSDGTANQPQHF.

This chain connects TRBV19 to TRBJ1-5; TRBD1 agrees at 9 bases. The germline V gene encodes CDR1 LNHDA and CDR2 SQIVND (reference sequence). V was pared by 7 bases and J by 7 bases, with 11 bases of the junction left unmatched. The CDR3 contains 15 residues. This CDR3 is CASTPQDRGDQPQHF. CDR3 bases: TGTGCCAGTACCCCTCAGGACAGGGGAGACCAGCCCCAGCATTTT.

This clone was detected only once. V usage is TRBV7-2 and J usage is TRBJ1-4; TRBD1 agrees at 9 bases. Trimming cost V 1 base and J 5 bases; bases outside gene matches: 8. The CDR3 has 17 residues. CDR1 and CDR2 from the germline V gene are SGHTA and FQGNSA. CDR3 bases: TGTGCCAGCAGCTTAGGGGTGGGGACAGGGAAAAATGAAAAACTGTTTTTT. Translated: CASSLGVGTGKNEKLFF.

The V gene is TRBV18, the J gene TRBJ2-7; D is undetermined. CDR3 length: 12 amino acids. V was shortened by 0 bases and J by 6 bases, with 6 bases between the two germline ends. The germline V gene has CDR1 KGHSH and CDR2 LQKENI. The CDR3 DNA reads as TGTGCCAGCTCACCACCGATCGGCGAGCAGTACTTC. This encodes CASSPPIGEQYF.

The V call is TRBV29-1, the J call TRBJ2-7, with D uncertain. CDR1 is SQVTM, CDR2 ANQGSEA, per germline. V shed 7 bases and J shed 5 bases, with 12 bases lying between them. The CDR3 length is 11 residues. CDR3 in amino acids: CSAQSANEQYF. The CDR3 DNA reads as TGCAGCGCCCAGAGCGCCAACGAGCAGTACTTC.

This clone was counted between two and nine times. This chain's CDR3 is CASSPLGQGYEQYF. The CDR3, as DNA: TGTGCCAGCTCACCCTTGGGACAGGGCTACGAGCAGTACTTC. This rearrangement joins TRBV18 to TRBJ2-7, with 9 bases lining up with TRBD1. Germline lookup yields CDR1 KGHSH and CDR2 LQKENI. There are 14 residues in the CDR3. V was clipped by 3 bases and J by 3 bases; unmatched bases: 3.

This rearrangement joins TRBV2 to TRBJ2-5, with 7 bases aligning to TRBD2. Germline CDR1 and CDR2: SNHLY and FYNNEI. The length of the CDR3 is 13 residues. After removal of 5 bases from V and 2 bases from J, the junction contained 2 bases not matched to a gene. CDR3 residues: CASSTGLQETQYF. DNA of the CDR3: TGTGCCAGCAGTACGGGACTACAAGAGACCCAGTACTTC.

This clone showed up just once. Germline is not matched at one junction end, which may reflect a read error. This rearrangement joins TRBV6-5 to TRBJ1-2; D is unclear. This CDR3 contains 15 residues. CDR1 MNHEY and CDR2 SVGAGI come from the germline V gene. The CDR3 sequence is CASSYGAATYYGHTF. For the CDR3, the DNA is TGTGCCAGCAGTTACGGCGCAGCAACCTACTATGGCCACACCTTC.

The chain joins TRBV5-1 to TRBJ2-3, with 14 bases aligning to TRBD2. There are 17 residues in the CDR3. V was pared by 2 bases and J by 3 bases, with 5 bases of the junction left unmatched. Per the germline V gene, CDR1 is SGHRS and CDR2 is YFSETQ. The CDR3 DNA reads as TGCGCCAGCAGCTTCCGACTAGCGGGAGGGGGTACAGATACGCAGTATTTT. The encoded protein is CASSFRLAGGGTDTQYF.

The rearrangement links TRBV19 to TRBJ2-2; 7 positions agree with TRBD1. The germline gives CDR1 LNHDA, CDR2 SQIVND (reference sequence). The J segment lost 5 bases and the V segment lost 3 bases, leaving 9 bases of the junction unmatched. The CDR3 length is 16 residues. The CDR3 DNA is TGTGCCAGTAGTATTCGCCACACACAGGGGACCGGGGAGCTGTTTTTT. It specifies CASSIRHTQGTGELFF.